This TCR beta chain was sequenced for a study of CD8 T cells in ankylosing spondylitis. Construction of TCR beta libraries was performed using quantitative 5'-RACE with molecular barcodes. Using its own MiXCR run on the 5' RACE reads, TCRdb lists one record per CDR3 protein. The sample records under 250,000 distinct CDR3 sequences, over 9.5% being singletons. Germline CDR1 and CDR2: LGHDT and YNNKEL (reference sequence). V gave up 4 bases and J gave up 5 bases; unmatched junction bases: 6. The CDR3 extends over 16 amino acids. This clonotype has a count of ten or more. Its matching antigen is unknown. General study results and limits: Seemingly distinctive of ankylosing spondylitis blood was a TCR beta motif formed by eight highly homologous variants. Peripheral blood held disease-linked clones only at relatively low frequency, and these were CD8+. There were earlier reports of some motif variants in reactive arthritis synovial fluid and blood.

The gene calls are TRBV3-1 and TRBJ2-1; 12 nucleotides match TRBD2. The sequence was collected from a male donor with ankylosing spondylitis or in good health (not recorded which). The sequenced sample was blood, either unsorted or a sorted T cell fraction (not recorded which). The CDR3 here is CASSRLTSGSDNEQFF. Here the CDR3 DNA reads TGTGCCAGCAGCCGCTTGACTAGCGGGAGCGACAATGAGCAGTTCTTC.